These 5 T cell receptor beta chains came from one sample sequenced in a study of cytomegalovirus exposure and HLA in healthy donors. In the PCR, 60 Vbeta and 13 Jbeta primers were used. Repertoires were generated with immunoSEQ multiplex PCR, while TCRdb's copy carries only in-frame clones and drops some. The sample has about 230,000 clones, under 90% seen once. Sequencing was performed on PBMCs. All receptors come from a human donor in good health.

The V gene is TRBV11-2, the J gene TRBJ2-7, with 7 positions matching TRBD2. J gave up 3 bases and V 1 base, and 3 bases lay outside the gene matches. The CDR3 sequence is 14 residues long. Germline CDR1 is SGHAT and CDR2 is FQNNGV. DNA of the CDR3: TGTGCCAGCAGCTTAGCGGGAGGAGGCTACGAGCAGTACTTC. It yields the protein CASSLAGGGYEQYF.

The rearrangement links TRBV2 to TRBJ2-7; TRBD1 aligns across 7 bases. The length of the CDR3 is 14 residues. V gave up 1 base and J gave up 11 bases; unmatched junction bases: 11. The germline CDR1 and CDR2 sequences are SNHLY and FYNNEI. CDR3 residues: CASSEGGTAREKYF. As DNA, the CDR3 is TGTGCCAGCAGTGAAGGTGGGACAGCCCGGGAAAAGTACTTC.

This chain links TRBV7-2 with TRBJ1-2; D remains ambiguous. Germline loops: CDR1 SGHTA, CDR2 FQGNSA. V was clipped by 5 bases and J by 11 bases, with 15 bases between them. The length of the CDR3 is 12 residues. The CDR3 loop reads CASSPRQESYTF. For the CDR3, the DNA is TGTGCCAGCAGCCCACGACAAGAATCTTACACCTTC. The variable domain in full, with the rest retrieved from reference TRBV7-2 and TRBJ1-2, is GAGVSQSPSNKVTEKGKDVELRCDPISGHTALYWYRQSLGQGLEFLIYFQGNSAPDKSGLPSDRFSAERTGGSVSTLTIQRTQQEDSAVYLCASSPRQESYTFGSGTRLTVV.

The rearrangement links TRBV29-1 to TRBJ1-2, with a tentative D call TRBD1 (6 bases). Germline V lookup: CDR1 SQVTM, CDR2 ANQGSEA. This CDR3 is built from 15 residues. V was pared by 3 bases and J by 6 bases, with 20 bases between. The CDR3 region has the DNA TGCAGCGTTGAGACGGGGGGCCCTCACTCGGATGGCTACACCTTC. Residues: CSVETGGPHSDGYTF.

This chain connects TRBV27 to TRBJ2-3; the match to TRBD2 covers 7 bases. Germline V lookup: CDR1 MNHEY, CDR2 SMNVEV (reference sequence). The CDR3 runs to 16 residues. Trimming cost V 3 bases and J 2 bases; bases outside gene matches: 8. The CDR3 loop reads CASSFLRERVTDTQYF. In DNA, the CDR3 is TGTGCCAGCAGTTTTCTGCGGGAGAGGGTCACAGATACGCAGTATTTT.